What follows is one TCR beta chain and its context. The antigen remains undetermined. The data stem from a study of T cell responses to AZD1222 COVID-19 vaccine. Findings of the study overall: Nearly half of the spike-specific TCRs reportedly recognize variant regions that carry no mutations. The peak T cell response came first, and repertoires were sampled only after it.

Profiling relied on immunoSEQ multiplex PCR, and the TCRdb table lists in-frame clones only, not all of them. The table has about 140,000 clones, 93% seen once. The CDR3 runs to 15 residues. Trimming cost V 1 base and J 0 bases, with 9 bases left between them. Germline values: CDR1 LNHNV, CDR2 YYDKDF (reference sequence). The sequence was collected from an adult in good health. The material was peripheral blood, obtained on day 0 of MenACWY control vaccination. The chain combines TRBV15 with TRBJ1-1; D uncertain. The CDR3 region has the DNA TGTGCCACCAGCAGAGGTAGGAGCTTGAACACTGAAGCTTTCTTT. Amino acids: CATSRGRSLNTEAFF.